This T cell receptor (beta chain) was retrieved from a study of blood T cell repertoires in COVID-19. The wider study: From the United States, Italy and Spain came samples of acute and convalescent COVID-19.

Clones were read by immunoSEQ multiplex PCR, and TCRdb kept only the in-frame ones, dropping some. The data show nearly 95,000 clones, with 80% seen just once and roughly 16% held by the top ten. V lost 1 base, J lost 0 bases, and 6 bases lay in between. The CDR3 is 14 residues long. Germline lookup yields CDR1 LNHDA and CDR2 SQIVND (reference sequence). Sequences were obtained from peripheral blood. The rearrangement joins TRBV19 to TRBJ1-2; no reliable D call. The TCR sequence derives from a human donor in a cohort sampled during active COVID-19. This chain's CDR3 is CASSIVAANYGYTF. The DNA for the CDR3 is TGTGCCAGTAGTATAGTGGCAGCTAACTATGGCTACACCTTC.